Listed below are T cell receptor beta chains from one sample, sequenced in a study of blood T cell repertoires in COVID-19. Produced via immunoSEQ multiplex PCR; TCRdb's table is partial and in-frame only. The table records 200,000 to 300,000 clones, around 87% of them present only once. Material: PBMCs or T cells enriched from blood (not recorded which). Receptor source: a woman aged 35 to 49 with acute COVID-19. The CDR3 runs from the conserved cysteine through the conserved F or W. Not every row has a clone size; where given, it reads once, few, many or a size class.

TRBV7-9	TRBJ2-2	15	once	CASSLLTGTTGELFF
TRBV5-1	TRBJ1-1	16	-	CASNPGSTLGNTEAFF
TRBV18	TRBJ2-1	15	-	CASSPGGGQGNEQFF
TRBV2	TRBJ2-5	14	-	CASSDSVRGETQYF
TRBV11-2	TRBJ2-2	15	-	CASSFRDPITGELFF
TRBV5-4	TRBJ2-1	15	-	CASRPDRVTYNEQFF
TRBV19	TRBJ2-2	15	-	CASSINAERAGELFF
TRBV6-5	TRBJ1-5	14	-	CASKRGSGNQPQHF
TRBV11-2	TRBJ1-5	14	many	CASSPGYSNQPQHF
TRBV11-2	TRBJ2-1	15	-	CASSLRLAVYNEQFF
TRBV7-9	TRBJ2-7	16	once	CASSGLLAGSSYEQYF
TRBV4-1	TRBJ2-7	14	many	CASSQPGQGSEQYF
TRBV23-1	TRBJ2-2	17	-	CASSQDRGRGITGELFF
TRBV6-5	TRBJ2-3	11	-	CASRRTDTQYF
TRBV19	TRBJ2-2	17	-	CASSEHLRQGNTGELFF
TRBV18	TRBJ2-1	17	-	CASSPQRGGSAYNEQFF